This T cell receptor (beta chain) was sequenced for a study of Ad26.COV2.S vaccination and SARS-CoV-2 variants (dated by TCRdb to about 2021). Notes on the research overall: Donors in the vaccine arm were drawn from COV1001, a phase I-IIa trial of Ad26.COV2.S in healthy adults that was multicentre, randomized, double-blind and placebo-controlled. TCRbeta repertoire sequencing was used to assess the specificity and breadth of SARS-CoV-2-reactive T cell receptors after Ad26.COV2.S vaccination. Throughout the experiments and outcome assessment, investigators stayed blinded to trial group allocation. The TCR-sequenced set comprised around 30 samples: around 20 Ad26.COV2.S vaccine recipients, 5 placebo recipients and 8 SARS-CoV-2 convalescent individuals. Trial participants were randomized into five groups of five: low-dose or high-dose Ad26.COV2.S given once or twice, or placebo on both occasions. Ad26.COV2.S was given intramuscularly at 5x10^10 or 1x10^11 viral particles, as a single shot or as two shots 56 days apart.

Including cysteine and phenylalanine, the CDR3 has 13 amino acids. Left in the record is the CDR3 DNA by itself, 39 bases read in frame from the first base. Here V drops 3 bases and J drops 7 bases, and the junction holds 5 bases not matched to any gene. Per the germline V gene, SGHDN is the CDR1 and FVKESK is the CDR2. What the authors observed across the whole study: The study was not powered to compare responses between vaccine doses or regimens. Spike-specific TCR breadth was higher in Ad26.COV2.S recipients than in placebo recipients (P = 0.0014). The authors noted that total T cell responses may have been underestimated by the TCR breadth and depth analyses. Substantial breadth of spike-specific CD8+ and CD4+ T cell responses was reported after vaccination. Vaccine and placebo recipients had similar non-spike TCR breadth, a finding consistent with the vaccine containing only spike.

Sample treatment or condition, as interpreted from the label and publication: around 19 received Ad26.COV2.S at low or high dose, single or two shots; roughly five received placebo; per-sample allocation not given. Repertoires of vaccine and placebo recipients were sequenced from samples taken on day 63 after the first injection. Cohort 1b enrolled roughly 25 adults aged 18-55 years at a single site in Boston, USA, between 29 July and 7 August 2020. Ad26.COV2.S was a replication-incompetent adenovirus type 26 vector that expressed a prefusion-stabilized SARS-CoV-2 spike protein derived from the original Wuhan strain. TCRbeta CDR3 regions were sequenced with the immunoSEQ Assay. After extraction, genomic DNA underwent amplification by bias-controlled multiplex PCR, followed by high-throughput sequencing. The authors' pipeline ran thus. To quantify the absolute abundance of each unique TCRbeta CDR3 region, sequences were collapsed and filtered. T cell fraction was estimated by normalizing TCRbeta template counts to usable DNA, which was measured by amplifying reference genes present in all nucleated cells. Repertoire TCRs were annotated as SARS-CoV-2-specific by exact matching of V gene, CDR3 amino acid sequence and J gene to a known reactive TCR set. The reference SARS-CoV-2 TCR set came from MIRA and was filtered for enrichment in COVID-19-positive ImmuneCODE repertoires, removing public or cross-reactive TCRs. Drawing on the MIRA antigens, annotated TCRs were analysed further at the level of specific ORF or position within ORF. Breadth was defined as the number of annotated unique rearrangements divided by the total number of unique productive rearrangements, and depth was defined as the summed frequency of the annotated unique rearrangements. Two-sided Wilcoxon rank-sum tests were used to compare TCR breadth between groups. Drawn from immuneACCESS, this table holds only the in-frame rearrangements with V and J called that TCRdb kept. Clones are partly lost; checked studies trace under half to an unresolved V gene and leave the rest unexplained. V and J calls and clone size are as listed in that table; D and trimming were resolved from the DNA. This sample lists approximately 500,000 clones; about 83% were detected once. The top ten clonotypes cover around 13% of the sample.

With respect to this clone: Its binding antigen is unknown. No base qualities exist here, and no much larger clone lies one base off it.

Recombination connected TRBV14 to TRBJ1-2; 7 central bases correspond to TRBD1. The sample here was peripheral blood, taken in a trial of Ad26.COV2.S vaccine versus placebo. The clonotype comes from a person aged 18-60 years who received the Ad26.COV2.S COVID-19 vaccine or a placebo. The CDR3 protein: CASSQARTGGYTF. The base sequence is TGTGCCAGCAGCCAGGCAAGGACAGGTGGCTACACCTTC.